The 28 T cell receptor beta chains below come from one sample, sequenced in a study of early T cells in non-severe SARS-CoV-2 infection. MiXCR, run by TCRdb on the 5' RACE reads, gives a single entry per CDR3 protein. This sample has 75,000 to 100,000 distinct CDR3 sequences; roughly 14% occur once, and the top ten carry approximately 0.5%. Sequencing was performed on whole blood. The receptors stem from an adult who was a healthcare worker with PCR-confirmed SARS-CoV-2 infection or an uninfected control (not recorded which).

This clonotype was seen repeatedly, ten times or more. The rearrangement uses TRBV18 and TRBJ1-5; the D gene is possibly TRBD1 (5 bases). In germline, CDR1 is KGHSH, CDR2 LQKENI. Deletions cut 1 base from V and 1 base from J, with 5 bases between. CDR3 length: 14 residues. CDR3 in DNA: TGTGCCAGCTCACCACGGGACAGCAATCAGCCCCAGCATTTT. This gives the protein CASSPRDSNQPQHF.

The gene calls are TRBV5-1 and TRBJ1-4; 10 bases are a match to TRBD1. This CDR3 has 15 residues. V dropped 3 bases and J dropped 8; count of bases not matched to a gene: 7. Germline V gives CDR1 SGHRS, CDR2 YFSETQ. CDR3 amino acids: CASSYRQGANEKLFF. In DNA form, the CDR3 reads TGCGCCAGCAGCTATCGACAGGGGGCGAACGAAAAACTGTTTTTT.

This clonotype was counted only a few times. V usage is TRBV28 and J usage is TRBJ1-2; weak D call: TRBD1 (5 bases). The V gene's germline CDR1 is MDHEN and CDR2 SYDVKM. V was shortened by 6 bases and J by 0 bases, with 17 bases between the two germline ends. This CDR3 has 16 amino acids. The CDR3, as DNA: TGTGCCAGCAGCACGATCGAGGCAGGGTCTAACTATGGCTACACCTTC. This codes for CASSTIEAGSNYGYTF.

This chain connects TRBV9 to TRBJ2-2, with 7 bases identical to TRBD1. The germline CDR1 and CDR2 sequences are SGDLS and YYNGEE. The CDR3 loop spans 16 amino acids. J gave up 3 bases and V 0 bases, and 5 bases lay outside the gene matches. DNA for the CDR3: TGTGCCAGCAGCGTAGCACTTGACAGGGACACCGGGGAGCTGTTTTTT. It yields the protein CASSVALDRDTGELFF.

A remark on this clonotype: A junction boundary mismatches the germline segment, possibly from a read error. In DNA form, the CDR3 reads TGTGCCGCCAGTCTTTCAGGGGAAGGGACAGATACGCAGTATTTT. Protein sequence: CAASLSGEGTDTQYF. V and J are TRBV24-1 and TRBJ2-3, with D perhaps matching TRBD1 (6 bases). Germline assignment: CDR1 KGHDR and CDR2 SFDVKD. The CDR3 contains 15 residues.

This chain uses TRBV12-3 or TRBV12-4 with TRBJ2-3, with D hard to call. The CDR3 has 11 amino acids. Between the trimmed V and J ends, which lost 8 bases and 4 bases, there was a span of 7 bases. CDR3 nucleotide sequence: TGTGCCAGCGCAGGCGCAGATACGCAGTATTTT. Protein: CASAGADTQYF.

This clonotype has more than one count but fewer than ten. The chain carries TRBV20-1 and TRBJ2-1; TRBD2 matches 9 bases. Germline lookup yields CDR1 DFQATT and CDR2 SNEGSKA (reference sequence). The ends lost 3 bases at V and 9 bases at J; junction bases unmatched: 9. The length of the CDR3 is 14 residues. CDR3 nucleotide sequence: TGCAGTGCTAGTGGAGCGGGGGGTTTAGGTGAGCAGTTCTTC. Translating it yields CSASGAGGLGEQFF.

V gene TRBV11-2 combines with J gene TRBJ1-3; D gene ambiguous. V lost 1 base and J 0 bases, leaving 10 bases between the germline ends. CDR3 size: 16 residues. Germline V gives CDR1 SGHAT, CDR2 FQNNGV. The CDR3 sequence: CASSLVSGLSGNTIYF. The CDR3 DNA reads TGTGCCAGCAGCTTAGTATCGGGCCTCTCTGGAAACACCATATATTTT.

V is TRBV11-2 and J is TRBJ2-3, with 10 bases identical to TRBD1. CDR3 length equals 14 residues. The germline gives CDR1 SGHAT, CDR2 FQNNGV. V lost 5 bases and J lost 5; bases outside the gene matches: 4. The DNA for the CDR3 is TGTGCCAGCAGCGACAGGGGGCTCGGAGATACGCAGTATTTT. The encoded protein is CASSDRGLGDTQYF.

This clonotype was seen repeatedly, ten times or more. The CDR3: CAISESSKSGDGYTF. The CDR3, as DNA: TGTGCCATCAGTGAGTCGTCGAAATCGGGGGATGGCTACACCTTC. The rearrangement links TRBV10-3 to TRBJ1-2; possibly TRBD1 for D (5 bases). Germline V gene sequence: CDR1 ENHRY, CDR2 SYGVKD. The ends were cut back, 0 bases at V and 6 bases at J, with 14 bases in the middle. There are 15 residues in the CDR3.

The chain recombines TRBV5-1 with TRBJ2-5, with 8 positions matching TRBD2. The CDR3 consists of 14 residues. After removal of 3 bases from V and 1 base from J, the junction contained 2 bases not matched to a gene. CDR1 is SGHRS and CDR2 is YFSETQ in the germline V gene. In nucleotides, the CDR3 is TGCGCCAGCAGCTCAGGGACTAGCCAAGAGACCCAGTACTTC. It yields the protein CASSSGTSQETQYF.

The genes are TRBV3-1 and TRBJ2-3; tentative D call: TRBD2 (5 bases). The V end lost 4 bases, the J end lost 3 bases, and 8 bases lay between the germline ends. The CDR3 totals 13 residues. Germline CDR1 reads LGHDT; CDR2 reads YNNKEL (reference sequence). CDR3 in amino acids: CASSRTGTDTQYF. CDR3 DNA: TGTGCCAGCAGCCGTACGGGGACAGATACGCAGTATTTT.

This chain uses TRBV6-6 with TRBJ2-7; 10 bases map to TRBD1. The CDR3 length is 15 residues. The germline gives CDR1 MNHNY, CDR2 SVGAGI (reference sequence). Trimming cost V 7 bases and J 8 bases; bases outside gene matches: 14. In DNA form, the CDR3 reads TGTGCCAGCACCCCAGCGGGGACAGGGGTTCTTAAGCAGTACGTC. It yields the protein CASTPAGTGVLKQYV.

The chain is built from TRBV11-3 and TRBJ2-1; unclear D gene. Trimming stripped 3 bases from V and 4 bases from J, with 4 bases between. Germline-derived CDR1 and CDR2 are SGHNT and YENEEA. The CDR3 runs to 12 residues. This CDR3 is CASSLGYNEQFF. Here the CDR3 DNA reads TGTGCCAGCAGCTTGGGGTACAATGAGCAGTTCTTC. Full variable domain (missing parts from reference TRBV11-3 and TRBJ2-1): EAGVVQSPRYKIIEKKQPVAFWCNPISGHNTLYWYLQNLGQGPELLIRYENEEAVDDSQLPKDRFSAERLKGVDSTLKIQPAELGDSAVYLCASSLGYNEQFFGPGTRLTVL.

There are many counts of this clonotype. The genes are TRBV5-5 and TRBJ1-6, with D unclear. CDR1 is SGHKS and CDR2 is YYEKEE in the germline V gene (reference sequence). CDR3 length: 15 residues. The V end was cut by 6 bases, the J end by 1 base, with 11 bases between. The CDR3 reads CASKTRVSYNSPLHF. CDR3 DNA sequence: TGTGCCAGCAAGACTAGGGTTTCCTATAATTCACCCCTCCACTTT.

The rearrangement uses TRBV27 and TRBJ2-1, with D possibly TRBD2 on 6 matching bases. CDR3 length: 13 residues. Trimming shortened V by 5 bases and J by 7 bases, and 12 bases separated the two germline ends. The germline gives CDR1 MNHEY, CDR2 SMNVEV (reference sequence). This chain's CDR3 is CASSTAGPNEQFF. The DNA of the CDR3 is TGTGCCAGCAGTACCGCGGGGCCAAATGAGCAGTTCTTC.

The DNA of the CDR3 is TGTGCCAGCAGCCCACAGGGCAATCAGCCCCAGCATTTT. The encoded protein is CASSPQGNQPQHF. The chain combines TRBV7-6 with TRBJ1-5; tentatively, D is TRBD1 (5 bases). Germline CDR1 is SGHVS and CDR2 is FNYEAQ. V lost 5 bases to trimming and J lost 2 bases, with 7 bases between them. The CDR3 runs to 13 residues.

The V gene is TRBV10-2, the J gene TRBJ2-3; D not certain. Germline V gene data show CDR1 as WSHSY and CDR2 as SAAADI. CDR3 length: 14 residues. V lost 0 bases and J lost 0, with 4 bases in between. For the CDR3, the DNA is TGCGCCAGCAGTGAGTCGGACAGCACAGATACGCAGTATTTT. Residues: CASSESDSTDTQYF.

In DNA, the CDR3 is TGCAGTGCTAGAGTAATGGGACAGGTCCAAGAGACCCAGTACTTC. Translation gives CSARVMGQVQETQYF. The chain recombines TRBV20-1 with TRBJ2-5; TRBD1 aligns across 8 bases. Germline V gene data show CDR1 as DFQATT and CDR2 as SNEGSKA (reference sequence). V lost 1 base and J lost 1; bases outside the gene matches: 5. The CDR3 has 15 residues.

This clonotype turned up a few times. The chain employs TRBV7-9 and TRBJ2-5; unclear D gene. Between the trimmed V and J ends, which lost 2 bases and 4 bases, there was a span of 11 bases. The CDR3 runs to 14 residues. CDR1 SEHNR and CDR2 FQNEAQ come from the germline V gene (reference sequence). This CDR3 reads CASSLLGKVETQYF. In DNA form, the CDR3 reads TGTGCCAGCAGCTTACTGGGGAAAGTAGAGACCCAGTACTTC.

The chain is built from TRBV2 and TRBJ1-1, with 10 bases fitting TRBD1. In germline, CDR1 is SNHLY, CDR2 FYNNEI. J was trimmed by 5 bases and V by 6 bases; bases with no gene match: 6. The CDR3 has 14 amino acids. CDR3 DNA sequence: TGTGCCAGCAGACGACAGGGGGCAGAGACTGAAGCTTTCTTT. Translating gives CASRRQGAETEAFF.

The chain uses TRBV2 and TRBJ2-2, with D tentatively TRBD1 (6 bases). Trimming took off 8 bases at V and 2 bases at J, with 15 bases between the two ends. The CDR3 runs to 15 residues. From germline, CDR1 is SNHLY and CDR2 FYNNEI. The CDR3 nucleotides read TGTGCCAGCGCAGAGGGGGAGTCTAACACCGGGGAGCTGTTTTTT. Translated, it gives CASAEGESNTGELFF.

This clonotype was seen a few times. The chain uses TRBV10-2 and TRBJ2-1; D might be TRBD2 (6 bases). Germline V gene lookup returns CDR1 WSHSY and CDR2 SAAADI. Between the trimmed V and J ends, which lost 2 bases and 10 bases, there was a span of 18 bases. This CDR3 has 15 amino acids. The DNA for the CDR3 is TGCGCCAGCAGTGAGCCGGGACTCCTCCGGGCGGAGCAGTTCTTC. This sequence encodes CASSEPGLLRAEQFF.

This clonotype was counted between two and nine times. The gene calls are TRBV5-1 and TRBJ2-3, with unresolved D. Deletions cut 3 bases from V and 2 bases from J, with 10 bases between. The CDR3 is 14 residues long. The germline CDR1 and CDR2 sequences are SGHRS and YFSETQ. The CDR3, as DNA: TGCGCCAGCAGCTCAGGACGGAACACAGATACGCAGTATTTT. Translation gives CASSSGRNTDTQYF. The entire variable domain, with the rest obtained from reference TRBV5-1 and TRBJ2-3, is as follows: KAGVTQTPRYLIKTRGQQVTLSCSPISGHRSVSWYQQTPGQGLQFLFEYFSETQRNKGNFPGRFSGRQFSNSRSEMNVSTLELGDSALYLCASSSGRNTDTQYFGPGTRLTVL.

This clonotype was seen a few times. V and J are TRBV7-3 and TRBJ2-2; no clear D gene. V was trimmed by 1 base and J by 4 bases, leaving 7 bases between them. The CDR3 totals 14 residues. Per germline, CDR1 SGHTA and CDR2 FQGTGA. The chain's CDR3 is CASSLSFSTGELFF. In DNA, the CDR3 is TGTGCCAGCAGCTTAAGTTTCTCCACCGGGGAGCTGTTTTTT.

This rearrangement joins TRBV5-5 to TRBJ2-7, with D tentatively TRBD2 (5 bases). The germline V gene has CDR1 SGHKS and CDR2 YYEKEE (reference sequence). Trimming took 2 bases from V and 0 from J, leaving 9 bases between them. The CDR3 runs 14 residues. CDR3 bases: TGTGCCAGCAGCTTTTTCGGGAACTCCTACGAGCAGTACGTC. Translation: CASSFFGNSYEQYV.

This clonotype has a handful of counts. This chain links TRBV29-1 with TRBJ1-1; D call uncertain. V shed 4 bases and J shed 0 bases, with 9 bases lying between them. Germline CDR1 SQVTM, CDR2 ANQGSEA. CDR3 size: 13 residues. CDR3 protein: CSVVGLMNTEAFF. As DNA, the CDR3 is TGCAGCGTTGTCGGACTGATGAACACTGAAGCTTTCTTT.

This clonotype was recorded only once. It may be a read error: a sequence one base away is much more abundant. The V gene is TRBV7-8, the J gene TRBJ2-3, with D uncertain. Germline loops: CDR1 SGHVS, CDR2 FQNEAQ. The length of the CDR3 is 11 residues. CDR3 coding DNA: TGTACCAGCAGCTACACAGATACGCAGTATTTT. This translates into CTSSYTDTQYF. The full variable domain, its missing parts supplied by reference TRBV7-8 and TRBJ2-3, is GAGVSQSPRYKVAKRGQDVALRCDPISGHVSLFWYQQALGQGPEFLTYFQNEAQLDKSGLPSDRFFAERPEGSVSTLKIQRTQQEDSAVYLCTSSYTDTQYFGPGTRLTVL.